The 19 T cell receptor beta chains listed next were all sequenced from one sample in a study of graft-versus-host responses after intestinal transplantation. The protocol was immunoSEQ multiplex PCR, while the TCRdb copy is restricted to in-frame clones and leaves out a portion. The table has 25,000 or so clones, 90% seen once. The sequenced sample was PBMCs, obtained just over 38 days after intestinal transplant. All receptors come from a human patient who received an intestinal transplant, so some T cells may come from the graft donor.

The chain couples TRBV27 to TRBJ1-1, with no clear D. There are 15 residues in the CDR3. CDR1 is MNHEY and CDR2 is SMNVEV in the germline V gene (reference sequence). The V and J ends lost 0 bases and 4 bases respectively, with 12 bases between them. The CDR3: CASSLSAAGGTEAFF. The DNA of the CDR3 is TGTGCCAGCAGTTTATCGGCGGCTGGCGGCACTGAAGCTTTCTTT.

This clone was detected once. The V gene is TRBV20-1, the J gene TRBJ2-7, with D unclear. The V gene lost 3 bases and the J gene lost 7 bases, with 10 bases spanning the gap. Per the germline V gene, CDR1 is DFQATT and CDR2 is SNEGSKA (reference sequence). The CDR3 consists of 11 residues. The CDR3: CSASPYREQYF. The CDR3 DNA follows: TGCAGTGCTAGCCCCTACAGAGAGCAGTACTTC.

The chain carries TRBV7-3 and TRBJ2-5; 7 bases map to TRBD2. Germline V lookup: CDR1 SGHTA, CDR2 FQGTGA. The CDR3 contains 16 residues. J lost 2 bases, V lost 2 bases, and 8 bases had no gene match. The DNA of the CDR3 is TGTGCCAGCAGCTTAGGCGCGGGAGTCAGTCAAGAGACCCAGTACTTC. Translation gives CASSLGAGVSQETQYF.

The V and J genes are TRBV5-6 and TRBJ2-7; 7 bases agree with TRBD2. J gave up 1 base and V 3 bases, and 1 base lay outside the gene matches. CDR3 length: 13 residues. CDR1 and CDR2 (germline): SGHDT, YYEEEE. The CDR3 reads CASSSGGSYEQYF. The CDR3 nucleotides read TGTGCCAGCAGCTCGGGGGGATCCTACGAGCAGTACTTC. The variable domain in full, with the rest retrieved from reference TRBV5-6 and TRBJ2-7, is DAGVTQSPTHLIKTRGQQVTLRCSPKSGHDTVSWYQQALGQGPQFIFQYYEEEERQRGNFPDRFSGHQFPNYSSELNVNALLLGDSALYLCASSSGGSYEQYFGPGTRLTVT.

The chain joins TRBV5-1 to TRBJ1-5; 9 nucleotides agree with TRBD1. V lost 2 bases to trimming and J lost 4 bases; unmatched junction nucleotides: 7. Germline CDR1 reads SGHRS; CDR2 reads YFSETQ. The CDR3 covers 16 residues. As DNA, the CDR3 is TGCGCCAGCAGCTTAAATCCGGGACAGGGTAATCAGCCCCAGCATTTT. Translating gives CASSLNPGQGNQPQHF.

This chain connects TRBV27 to TRBJ2-7, with 10 bases that match TRBD2. The CDR3 covers 14 residues. J lost 4 bases, V lost 4 bases, and 4 bases had no gene match. Germline V gene lookup returns CDR1 MNHEY and CDR2 SMNVEV (reference sequence). The CDR3 reads CASSYSGRSYEQYF. The CDR3 bases are TGTGCCAGCAGTTATAGCGGGAGGTCTTACGAGCAGTACTTC.

The genes are TRBV7-9 and TRBJ1-2; D unclear. Trimming took 5 bases from V and 9 from J, leaving 10 bases between them. The CDR3 is 11 residues long. Looked up from germline, CDR1 is SEHNR and CDR2 is FQNEAQ (reference sequence). The CDR3 sequence is CASSPYSSYTF. CDR3 nucleotides: TGTGCCAGCAGCCCTTACAGCAGCTACACCTTC.

This clone is a singleton in its sample. V is TRBV5-1 and J is TRBJ1-6; 8 positions agree with TRBD1. J lost 1 base, V lost 0 bases, and 18 bases had no gene match. The germline gives CDR1 SGHRS, CDR2 YFSETQ. The CDR3 has 22 residues. CDR3 nucleotide sequence: TGCGCCAGCAGCTTGGGGGGAAGACAGGGGTATTTTGATCGGTCCTATAATTCACCCCTCCACTTT. Amino acids: CASSLGGRQGYFDRSYNSPLHF.

The chain joins TRBV5-5 to TRBJ2-3, with D perhaps matching TRBD1 or TRBD2 (5 bases each). The V gene's germline CDR1 is SGHKS and CDR2 YYEKEE (reference sequence). The ends were cut back, 4 bases at V and 0 bases at J, with 12 bases in the middle. The CDR3 totals 15 residues. Here the CDR3 reads CASSLGTVSTDTQYF. For the CDR3, the DNA is TGTGCCAGCAGCCTAGGGACGGTAAGCACAGATACGCAGTATTTT.

V usage is TRBV7-2 and J usage is TRBJ2-7, with 10 bases matching TRBD2. The CDR3 contains 16 residues. V lost 4 bases to trimming and J lost 0 bases; unmatched junction nucleotides: 6. Per germline, CDR1 SGHTA and CDR2 FQGNSA. The CDR3 DNA follows: TGTGCCAGCAGCTCGCTAGCGGGAGCGACCTCCTACGAGCAGTACTTC. Translated: CASSSLAGATSYEQYF. Full variable domain (rest looked up from reference TRBV7-2 and TRBJ2-7): GAGVSQSPSNKVTEKGKDVELRCDPISGHTALYWYRQSLGQGLEFLIYFQGNSAPDKSGLPSDRFSAERTGGSVSTLTIQRTQQEDSAVYLCASSSLAGATSYEQYFGPGTRLTVT.

This chain connects TRBV6-1 to TRBJ1-1, with unresolved D. The CDR3 loop spans 15 amino acids. CDR1 and CDR2 (germline): MNHNS, SASEGT. V was shortened by 4 bases and J by 2 bases, with 14 bases between the two germline ends. CDR3 in DNA: TGTGCCAGCAGTGTCCGGCAGGTCCTTAACACTGAAGCTTTCTTT. Translated: CASSVRQVLNTEAFF.

The CDR3 DNA follows: TGTGCCAGTAGTATCGGTAGCGGGGGCTACGAGCAGTACTTC. It specifies CASSIGSGGYEQYF. The chain links TRBV19 to TRBJ2-5; 9 bases line up with TRBD2. The end of the DNA aligns better with TRBJ2-7, so the J call may be wrong. The CDR3 is 14 residues long. Germline values: CDR1 LNHDA, CDR2 SQIVND (reference sequence).

The J gene is TRBJ2-7, the V gene TRBV7-9; 7 positions match TRBD1. Trimming took 1 base from V and 3 from J; bases not matched to a gene: 6. This CDR3 region has 15 residues. CDR1 and CDR2 from the germline V gene are SEHNR and FQNEAQ (reference sequence). CDR3 sequence (DNA): TGTGCCAGCAGCTTAGGACAGGGTGAATTCTACGAGCAGTACTTC. Encoded protein: CASSLGQGEFYEQYF.

The chain recombines TRBV30 with TRBJ2-1, with 8 bases that match TRBD2. This CDR3 has 15 amino acids. The V and J ends lost 1 base and 3 bases, in that order; junction bases with no gene match: 5. Germline CDR1 is GTSNPN and CDR2 is SVGIG (reference sequence). The CDR3 here is CAWSATSGSYNEQFF. CDR3 bases: TGTGCCTGGAGTGCCACGAGCGGGAGCTACAATGAGCAGTTCTTC.

The genes are TRBV4-2 and TRBJ2-6, with D uncertain. The V gene lost 1 base and the J gene lost 0 bases, with 10 bases spanning the gap. The CDR3 has 17 amino acids. Germline CDR1 LGHNA, CDR2 YNFKEQ. The DNA of the CDR3 is TGTGCCAGCAGCCAAGCGGGTGAAAGCTCTGGGGCCAACGTCCTGACTTTC. It translates to CASSQAGESSGANVLTF.

V is TRBV9 and J is TRBJ2-7; D remains unclear. The CDR3 loop spans 14 amino acids. CDR1 and CDR2 from the germline V gene are SGDLS and YYNGEE. With 6 bases removed from V and 4 bases from J, the gap between germline ends came to 17 bases. CDR3 protein: CASIPSSAGYEQYF. The CDR3 DNA follows: TGTGCCAGCATCCCGTCCAGCGCCGGGTACGAGCAGTACTTC. Variable domain in full (rest from reference TRBV9 and TRBJ2-7): DSGVTQTPKHLITATGQRVTLRCSPRSGDLSVYWYQQSLDQGLQFLIQYYNGEERAKGNILERFSAQQFPDLHSELNLSSLELGDSALYFCASIPSSAGYEQYFGPGTRLTVT.

The chain joins TRBV5-8 to TRBJ1-4, with D perhaps matching TRBD1 (6 bases). The V gene lost 0 bases and the J gene lost 2 bases, with 11 bases spanning the gap. Germline CDR1 SGHTS, CDR2 YDEGEE. CDR3 length: 16 residues. The CDR3 sequence: CASSLGVTGTNEKLFF. CDR3 bases: TGTGCCAGCAGCTTGGGAGTTACAGGGACTAATGAAAAACTGTTTTTT.

This chain joins TRBV7-9 and TRBJ1-5; D gene uncertain. This CDR3 region has 12 residues. From germline, CDR1 is SEHNR and CDR2 FQNEAQ (reference sequence). V was clipped by 6 bases and J by 4 bases, with 7 bases between them. The CDR3 sequence is CASSLFNQPQHF. For the CDR3, the DNA is TGTGCCAGCAGTTTATTTAATCAGCCCCAGCATTTT.

This clone was detected only a few times. The chain links TRBV7-2 to TRBJ2-1, with 8 positions matching TRBD1. With V trimmed by 5 bases and J by 14 bases, 5 bases remained unmatched. CDR3 length equals 11 residues. Germline V gene lookup returns CDR1 SGHTA and CDR2 FQGNSA. The CDR3 spells CASSLGQGKFF. The CDR3 DNA reads as TGTGCCAGCAGCCTCGGACAGGGAAAGTTCTTC.